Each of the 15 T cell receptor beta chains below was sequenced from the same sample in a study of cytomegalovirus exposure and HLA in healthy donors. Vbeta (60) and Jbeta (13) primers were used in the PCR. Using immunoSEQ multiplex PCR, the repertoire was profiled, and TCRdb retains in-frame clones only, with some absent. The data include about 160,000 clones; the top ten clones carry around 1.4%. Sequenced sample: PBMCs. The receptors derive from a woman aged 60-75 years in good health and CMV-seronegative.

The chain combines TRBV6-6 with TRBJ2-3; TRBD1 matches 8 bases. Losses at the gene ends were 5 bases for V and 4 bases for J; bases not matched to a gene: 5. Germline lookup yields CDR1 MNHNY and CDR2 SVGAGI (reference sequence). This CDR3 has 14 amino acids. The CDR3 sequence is CASSTGQVPDTQYF. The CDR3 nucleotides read TGTGCCAGCAGTACGGGACAGGTACCAGATACGCAGTATTTT.

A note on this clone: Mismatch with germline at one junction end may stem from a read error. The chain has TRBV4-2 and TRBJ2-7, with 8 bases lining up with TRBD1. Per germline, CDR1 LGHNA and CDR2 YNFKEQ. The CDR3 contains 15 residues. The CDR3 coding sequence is TGTGCCAGCAGCCAAGGGGACAGGCCGACCTACGAGCAGTGCTTC. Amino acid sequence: CASSQGDRPTYEQCF.

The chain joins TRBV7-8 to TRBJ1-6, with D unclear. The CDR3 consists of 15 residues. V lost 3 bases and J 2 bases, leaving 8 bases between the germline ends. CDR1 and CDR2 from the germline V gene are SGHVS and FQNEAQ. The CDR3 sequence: CASSFGATYNSPLHF. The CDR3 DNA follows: TGTGCCAGCAGCTTTGGAGCCACCTATAATTCACCCCTCCACTTT.

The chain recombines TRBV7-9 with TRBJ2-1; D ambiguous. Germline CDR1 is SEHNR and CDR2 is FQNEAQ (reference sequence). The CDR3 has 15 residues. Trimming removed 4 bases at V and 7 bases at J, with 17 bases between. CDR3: CASSSGRGIGNEQFF. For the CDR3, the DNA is TGTGCCAGCAGCTCCGGTCGCGGCATCGGGAATGAGCAGTTCTTC. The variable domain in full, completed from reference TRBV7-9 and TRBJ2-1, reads DTGVSQNPRHKITKRGQNVTFRCDPISEHNRLYWYRQTLGQGPEFLTYFQNEAQLEKSRLLSDRFSAERPKGSFSTLEIQRTEQGDSAMYLCASSSGRGIGNEQFFGPGTRLTVL.

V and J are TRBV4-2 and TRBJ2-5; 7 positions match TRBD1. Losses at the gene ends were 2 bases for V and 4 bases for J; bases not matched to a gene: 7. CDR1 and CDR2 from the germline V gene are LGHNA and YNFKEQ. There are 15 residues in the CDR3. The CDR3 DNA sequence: TGTGCCAGCAGCCAAATGGGGGACAGTGCAGAGACCCAGTACTTC. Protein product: CASSQMGDSAETQYF.

CDR3: CASSHPVAGIDQPQHF. Written as DNA, the CDR3 is TGCGCCAGCAGCCACCCGGTGGCGGGAATCGATCAGCCCCAGCATTTT. The gene calls are TRBV4-1 and TRBJ1-5; no reliable D call. Germline CDR1 reads MGHRA; CDR2 reads YSYEKL. The V gene lost 3 bases and the J gene lost 5 bases, with 17 bases spanning the gap. The CDR3 contains 16 residues.

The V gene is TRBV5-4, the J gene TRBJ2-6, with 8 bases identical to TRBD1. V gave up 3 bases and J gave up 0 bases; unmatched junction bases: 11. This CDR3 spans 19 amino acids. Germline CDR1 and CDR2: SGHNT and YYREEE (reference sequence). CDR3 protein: CASSSPPGQDHSGANVLTF. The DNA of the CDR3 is TGTGCCAGCAGCTCCCCCCCGGGACAGGACCACTCTGGGGCCAACGTCCTGACTTTC.

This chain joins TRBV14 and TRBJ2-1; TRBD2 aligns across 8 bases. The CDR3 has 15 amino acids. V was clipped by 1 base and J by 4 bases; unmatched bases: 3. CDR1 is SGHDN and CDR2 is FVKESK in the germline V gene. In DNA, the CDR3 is TGTGCCAGCAGCCAAGCACTAGCGGATTACAATGAGCAGTTCTTC. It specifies CASSQALADYNEQFF.

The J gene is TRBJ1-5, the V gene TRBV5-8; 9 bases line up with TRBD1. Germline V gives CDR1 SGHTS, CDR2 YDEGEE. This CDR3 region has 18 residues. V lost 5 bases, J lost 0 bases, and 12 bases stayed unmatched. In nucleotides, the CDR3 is TGTGCCAGCAGTCCCGGGACAGGGAAGCCGTATAGCAATCAGCCCCAGCATTTT. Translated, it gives CASSPGTGKPYSNQPQHF. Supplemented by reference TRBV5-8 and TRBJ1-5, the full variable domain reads EAGVTQSPTHLIKTRGQQATLRCSPISGHTSVYWYQQALGLGLQFLLWYDEGEERNRGNFPPRFSGRQFPNYSSELNVNALELEDSALYLCASSPGTGKPYSNQPQHFGDGTRLSIL.

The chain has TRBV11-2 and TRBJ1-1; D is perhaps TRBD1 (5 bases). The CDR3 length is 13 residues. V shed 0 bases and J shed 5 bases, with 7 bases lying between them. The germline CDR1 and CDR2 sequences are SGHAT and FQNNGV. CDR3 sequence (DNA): TGTGCCAGCAGCTTAGAACGGGGGACTGAAGCTTTCTTT. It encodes CASSLERGTEAFF.

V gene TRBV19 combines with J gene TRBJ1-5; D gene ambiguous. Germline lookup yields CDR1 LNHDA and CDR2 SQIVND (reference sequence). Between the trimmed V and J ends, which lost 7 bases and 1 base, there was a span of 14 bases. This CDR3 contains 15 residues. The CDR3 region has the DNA TGTGCCAGTACCTATTCGGCAGGAAGCAATCAGCCCCAGCATTTT. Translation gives CASTYSAGSNQPQHF.

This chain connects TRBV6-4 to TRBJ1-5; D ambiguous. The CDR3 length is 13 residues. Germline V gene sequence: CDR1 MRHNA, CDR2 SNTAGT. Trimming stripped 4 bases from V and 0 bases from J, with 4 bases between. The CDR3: CASSVASNQPQHF. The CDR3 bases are TGTGCCAGCAGTGTAGCTAGCAATCAGCCCCAGCATTTT.

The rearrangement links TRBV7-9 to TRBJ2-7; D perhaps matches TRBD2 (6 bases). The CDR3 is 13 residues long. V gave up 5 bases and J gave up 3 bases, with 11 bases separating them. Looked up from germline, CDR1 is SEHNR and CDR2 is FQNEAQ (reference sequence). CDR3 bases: TGTGCCAGCAGCCCAGCGGGTAGCTACGAGCAGTACTTC. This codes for CASSPAGSYEQYF.

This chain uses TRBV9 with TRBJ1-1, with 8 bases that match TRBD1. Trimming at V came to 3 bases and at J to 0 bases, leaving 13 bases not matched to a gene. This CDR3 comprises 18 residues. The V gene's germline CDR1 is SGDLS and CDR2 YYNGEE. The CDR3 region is CASSDSETGAKLNTEAFF. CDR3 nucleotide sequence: TGTGCCAGCAGCGACAGCGAGACAGGGGCTAAATTGAACACTGAAGCTTTCTTT.

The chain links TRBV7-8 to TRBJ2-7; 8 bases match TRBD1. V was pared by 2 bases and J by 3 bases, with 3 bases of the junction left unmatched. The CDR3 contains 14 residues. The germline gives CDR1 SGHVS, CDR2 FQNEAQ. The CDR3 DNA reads TGTGCCAGCAGCTTATCAGGGGGCTTCTACGAGCAGTACTTC. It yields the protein CASSLSGGFYEQYF.